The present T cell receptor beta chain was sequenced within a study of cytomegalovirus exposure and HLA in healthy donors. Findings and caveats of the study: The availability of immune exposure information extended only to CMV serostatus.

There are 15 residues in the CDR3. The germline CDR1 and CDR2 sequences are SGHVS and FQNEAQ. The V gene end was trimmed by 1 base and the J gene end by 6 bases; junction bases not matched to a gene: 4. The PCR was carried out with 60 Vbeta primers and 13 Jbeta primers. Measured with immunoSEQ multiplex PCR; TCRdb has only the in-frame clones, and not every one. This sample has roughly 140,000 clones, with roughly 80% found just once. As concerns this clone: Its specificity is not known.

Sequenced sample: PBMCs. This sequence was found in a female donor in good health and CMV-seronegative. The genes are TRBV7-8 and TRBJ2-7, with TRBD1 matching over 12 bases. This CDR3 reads CASSLVGTGGVEQYF. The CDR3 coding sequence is TGTGCCAGCAGCTTAGTAGGGACAGGGGGCGTCGAGCAGTACTTC.